This TCR beta chain emerged from a study of T cell changes during pregnancy in multiple sclerosis. The trim removed 2 bases at V and 8 bases at J, leaving 12 bases unmatched. CDR1 is LNHDA, CDR2 SQIVND, per germline (reference sequence). This CDR3 is 16 amino acids long. TCRdb keeps only in-frame clones here, not all; method: immunoSEQ multiplex PCR. The data hold about 61,000 clones, with 75% to 90% observed a single time. The origin of this receptor is a female donor in good health, enrolled as a control in a pregnancy study. The source was peripheral blood, collected in the first trimester of pregnancy. The chain has TRBV19 and TRBJ1-2; 9 bases agree with TRBD1. CDR3 DNA: TGTGCCAGTAGTATAACCGGGACAGGGAAGAGAGAGGGCTACACCTTC. This translates into CASSITGTGKREGYTF.